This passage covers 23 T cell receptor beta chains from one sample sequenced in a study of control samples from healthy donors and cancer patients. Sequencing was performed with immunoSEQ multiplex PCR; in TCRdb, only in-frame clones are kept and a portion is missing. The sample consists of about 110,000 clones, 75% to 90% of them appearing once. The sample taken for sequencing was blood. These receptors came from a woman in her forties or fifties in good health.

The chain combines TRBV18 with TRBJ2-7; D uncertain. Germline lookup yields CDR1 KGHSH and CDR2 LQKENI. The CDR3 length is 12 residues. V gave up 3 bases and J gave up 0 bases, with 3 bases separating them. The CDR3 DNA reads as TGTGCCAGCTCACCTCCCTCCTACGAGCAGTACTTC. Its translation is CASSPPSYEQYF.

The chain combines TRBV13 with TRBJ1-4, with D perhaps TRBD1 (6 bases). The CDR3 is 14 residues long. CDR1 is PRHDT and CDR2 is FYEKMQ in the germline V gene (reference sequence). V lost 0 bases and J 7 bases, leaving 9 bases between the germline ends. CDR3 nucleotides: TGTGCCAGCAGCTTAGGGGGGGCCGGTGAAAAACTGTTTTTT. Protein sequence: CASSLGGAGEKLFF.

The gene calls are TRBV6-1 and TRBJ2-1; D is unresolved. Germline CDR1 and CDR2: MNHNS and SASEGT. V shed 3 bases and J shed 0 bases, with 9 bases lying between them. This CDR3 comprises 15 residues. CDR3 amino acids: CASSERTASYNEQFF. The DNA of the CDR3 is TGTGCCAGCAGTGAGAGGACCGCCTCCTACAATGAGCAGTTCTTC.

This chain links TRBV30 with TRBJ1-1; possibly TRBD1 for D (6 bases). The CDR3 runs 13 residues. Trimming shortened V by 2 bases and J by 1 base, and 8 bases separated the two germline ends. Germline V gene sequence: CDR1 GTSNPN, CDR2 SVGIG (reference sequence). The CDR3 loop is CAWSKQGNTEAFF. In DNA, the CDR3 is TGTGCCTGGAGTAAACAGGGGAACACTGAAGCTTTCTTT.

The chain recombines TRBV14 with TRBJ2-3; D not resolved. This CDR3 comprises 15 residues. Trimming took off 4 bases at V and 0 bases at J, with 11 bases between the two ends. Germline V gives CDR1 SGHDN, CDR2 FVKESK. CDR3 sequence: CASSPTGRSTDTQYF. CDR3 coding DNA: TGTGCCAGCAGCCCGACCGGCCGCAGCACAGATACGCAGTATTTT.

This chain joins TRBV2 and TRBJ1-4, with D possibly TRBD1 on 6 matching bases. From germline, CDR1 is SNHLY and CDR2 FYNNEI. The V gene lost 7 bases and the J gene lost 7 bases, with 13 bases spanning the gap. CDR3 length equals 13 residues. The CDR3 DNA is TGTGCCAGCACCCTACAGGGCATTGAAAAACTGTTTTTT. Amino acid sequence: CASTLQGIEKLFF.

The CDR3 protein is CASSKGWRGQPQHF. The DNA for the CDR3 is TGTGCCAGCAGCAAAGGGTGGCGAGGCCAGCCCCAGCATTTT. The V gene is TRBV21-1, the J gene TRBJ1-5. TRBV21-1 constitutes a pseudogene. The CDR3 sequence is 14 residues long.

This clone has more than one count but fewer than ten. The CDR3 region has the DNA TGCAGTGCTAGTGGCAGGGATGAGCAGTTCTTC. Amino acid sequence: CSASGRDEQFF. The chain carries TRBV20-1 and TRBJ2-1; TRBD1 might be the D (5 bases). The V gene's germline CDR1 is DFQATT and CDR2 SNEGSKA (reference sequence). V shed 3 bases and J shed 8 bases, with 8 bases lying between them. The CDR3 contains 11 residues.

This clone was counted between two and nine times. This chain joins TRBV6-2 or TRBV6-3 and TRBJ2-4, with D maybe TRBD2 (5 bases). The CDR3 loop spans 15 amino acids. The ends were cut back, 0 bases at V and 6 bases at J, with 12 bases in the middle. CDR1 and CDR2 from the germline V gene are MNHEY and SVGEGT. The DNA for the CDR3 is TGTGCCAGCAGTTACTCCACTCGTCGGGGAAACATTCAGTACTTC. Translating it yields CASSYSTRRGNIQYF.

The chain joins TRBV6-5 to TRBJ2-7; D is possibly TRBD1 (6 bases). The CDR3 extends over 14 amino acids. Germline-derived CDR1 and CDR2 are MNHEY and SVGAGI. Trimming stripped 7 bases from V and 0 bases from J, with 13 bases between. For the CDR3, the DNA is TGTGCCAGCAATCGCGAACAGGGCTCCTACGAGCAGTACTTC. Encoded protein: CASNREQGSYEQYF.

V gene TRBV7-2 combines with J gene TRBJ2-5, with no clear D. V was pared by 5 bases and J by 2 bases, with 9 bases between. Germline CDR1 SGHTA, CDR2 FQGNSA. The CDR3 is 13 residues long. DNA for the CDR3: TGTGCCAGCAGCCCGGACCTTCAAGAGACCCAGTACTTC. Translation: CASSPDLQETQYF.

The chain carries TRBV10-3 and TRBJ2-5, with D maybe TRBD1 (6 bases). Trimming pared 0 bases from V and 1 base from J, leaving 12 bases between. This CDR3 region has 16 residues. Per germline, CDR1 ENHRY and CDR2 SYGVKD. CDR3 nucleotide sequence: TGTGCCATCAGTGAGTCGTCAGGGGCGAGCCAAGAGACCCAGTACTTC. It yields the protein CAISESSGASQETQYF.

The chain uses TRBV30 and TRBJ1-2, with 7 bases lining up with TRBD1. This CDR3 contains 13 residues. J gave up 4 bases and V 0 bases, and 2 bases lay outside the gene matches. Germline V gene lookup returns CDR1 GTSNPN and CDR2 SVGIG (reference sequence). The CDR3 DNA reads TGTGCCTGGAGTGTTAGGGACAGCTATGGCTACACCTTC. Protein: CAWSVRDSYGYTF.

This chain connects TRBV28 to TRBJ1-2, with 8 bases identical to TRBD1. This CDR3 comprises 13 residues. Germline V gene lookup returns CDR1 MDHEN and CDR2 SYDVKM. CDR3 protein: CAVQLDRDYGYTF. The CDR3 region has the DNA TGTGCTGTCCAGTTGGACAGGGATTATGGCTACACCTTC.

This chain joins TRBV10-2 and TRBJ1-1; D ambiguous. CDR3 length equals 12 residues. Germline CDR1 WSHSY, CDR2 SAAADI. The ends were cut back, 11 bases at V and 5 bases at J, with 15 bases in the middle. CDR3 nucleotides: TGCGCCTCACGAGGAGGAGGGACTGAAGCTTTCTTT. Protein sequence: CASRGGGTEAFF.

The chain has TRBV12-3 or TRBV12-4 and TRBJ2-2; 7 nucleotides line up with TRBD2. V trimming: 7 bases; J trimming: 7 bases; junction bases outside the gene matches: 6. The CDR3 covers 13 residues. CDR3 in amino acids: CASTWQRGGELFF. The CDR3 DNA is TGTGCCAGCACCTGGCAGCGGGGCGGGGAGCTGTTTTTT.

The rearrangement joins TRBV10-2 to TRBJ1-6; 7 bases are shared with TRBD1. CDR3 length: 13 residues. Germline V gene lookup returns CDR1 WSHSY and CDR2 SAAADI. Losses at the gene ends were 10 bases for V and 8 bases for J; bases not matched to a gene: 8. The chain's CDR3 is CAITTGQDSPLHF. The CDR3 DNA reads TGCGCCATTACGACAGGGCAGGATTCACCCCTCCACTTT.

CDR3 loop: CASSPSTSTDTQYF. CDR3 in DNA: TGTGCCAGCTCACCCAGTACTAGCACAGATACGCAGTATTTT. The V gene is TRBV18, the J gene TRBJ2-3; D not certain. Germline CDR1 KGHSH, CDR2 LQKENI. Trimming cost V 3 bases and J 0 bases, with 7 bases left between them. The CDR3 is 14 amino acids.

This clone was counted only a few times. In nucleotides, the CDR3 is TGTGCCACCAGCAGAGATTCAGGGGACAATCAGCCCCAGCATTTT. Translating gives CATSRDSGDNQPQHF. The V call is TRBV15, the J call TRBJ1-5, with D possibly TRBD1 on 6 matching bases. Germline CDR1 LNHNV, CDR2 YYDKDF (reference sequence). CDR3 length: 15 residues. V dropped 0 bases and J dropped 3 bases, with 9 bases sitting between them.

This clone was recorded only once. CDR3 protein: CASSVDRRGTNTGELFF. CDR3 DNA: TGTGCCAGCAGCGTGGACAGGCGAGGGACGAACACCGGGGAGCTGTTTTTT. The rearrangement uses TRBV9 and TRBJ2-2; 7 bases match TRBD1. The CDR3 totals 17 residues. From germline, CDR1 is SGDLS and CDR2 YYNGEE. Losses at the gene ends were 2 bases for V and 0 bases for J; bases not matched to a gene: 7.

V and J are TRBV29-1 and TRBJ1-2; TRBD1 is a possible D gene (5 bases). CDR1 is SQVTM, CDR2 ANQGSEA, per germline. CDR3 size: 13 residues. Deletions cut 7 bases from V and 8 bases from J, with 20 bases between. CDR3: CSAPRDVTGGYTF. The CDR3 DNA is TGCAGCGCACCTCGGGACGTTACTGGGGGCTACACCTTC.

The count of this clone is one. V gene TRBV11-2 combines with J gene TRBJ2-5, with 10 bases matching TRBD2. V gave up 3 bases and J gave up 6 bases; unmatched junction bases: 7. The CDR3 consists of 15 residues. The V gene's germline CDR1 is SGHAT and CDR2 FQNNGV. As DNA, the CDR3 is TGTGCCAGCAGCTTGGCAGCGGGGGGGCAAAAGACCCAGTACTTC. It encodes CASSLAAGGQKTQYF.

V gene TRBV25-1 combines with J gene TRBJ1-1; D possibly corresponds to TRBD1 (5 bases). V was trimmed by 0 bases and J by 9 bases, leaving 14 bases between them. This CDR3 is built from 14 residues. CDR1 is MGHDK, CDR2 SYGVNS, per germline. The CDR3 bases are TGTGCCAGCAGTGAATACGGGGCCCGGGACCAAGCTTTCTTT. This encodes CASSEYGARDQAFF.